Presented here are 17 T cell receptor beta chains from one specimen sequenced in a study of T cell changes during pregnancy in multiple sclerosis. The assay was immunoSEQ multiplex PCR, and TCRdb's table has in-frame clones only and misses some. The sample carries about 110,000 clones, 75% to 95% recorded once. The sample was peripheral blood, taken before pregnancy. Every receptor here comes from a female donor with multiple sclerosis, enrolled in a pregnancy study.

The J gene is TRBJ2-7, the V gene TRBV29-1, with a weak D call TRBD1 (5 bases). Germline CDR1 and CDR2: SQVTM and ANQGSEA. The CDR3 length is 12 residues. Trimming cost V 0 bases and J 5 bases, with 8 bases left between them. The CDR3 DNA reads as TGCAGCGTTGAAGACAGGGTAGACGAGCAGTACTTC. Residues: CSVEDRVDEQYF.

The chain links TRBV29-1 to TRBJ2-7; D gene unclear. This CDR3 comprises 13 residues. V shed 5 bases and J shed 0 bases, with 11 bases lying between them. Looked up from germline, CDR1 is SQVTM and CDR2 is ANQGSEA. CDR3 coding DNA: TGCAGCGTTACGGCGGATAGCTCCTACGAGCAGTACTTC. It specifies CSVTADSSYEQYF.

This chain's CDR3 is CASSSTSGTSGTYEQYF. The CDR3 bases are TGTGCCAGCAGCTCGACCTCCGGGACTAGCGGAACCTACGAGCAGTACTTC. The chain combines TRBV7-2 with TRBJ2-7; 11 bases line up with TRBD2. CDR1 and CDR2 (germline): SGHTA, FQGNSA. There are 17 residues in the CDR3. V lost 4 bases and J lost 2; bases outside the gene matches: 10.

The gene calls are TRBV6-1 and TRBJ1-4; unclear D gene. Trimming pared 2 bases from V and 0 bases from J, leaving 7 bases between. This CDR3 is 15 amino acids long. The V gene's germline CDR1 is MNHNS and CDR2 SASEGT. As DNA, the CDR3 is TGTGCCAGCAGTGAACAACTTGCAACTAATGAAAAACTGTTTTTT. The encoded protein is CASSEQLATNEKLFF.

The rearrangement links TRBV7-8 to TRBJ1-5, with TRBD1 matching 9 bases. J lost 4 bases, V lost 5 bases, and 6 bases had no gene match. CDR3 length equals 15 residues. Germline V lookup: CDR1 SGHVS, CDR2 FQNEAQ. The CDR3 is CASSTEDRGNQPQHF. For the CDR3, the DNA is TGTGCCAGCAGCACAGAGGACAGGGGAAATCAGCCCCAGCATTTT.

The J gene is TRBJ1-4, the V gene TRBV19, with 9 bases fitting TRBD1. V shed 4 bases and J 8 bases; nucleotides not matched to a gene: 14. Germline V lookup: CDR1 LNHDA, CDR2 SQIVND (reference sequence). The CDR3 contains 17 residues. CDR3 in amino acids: CASSTGQGNFNGEKLFF. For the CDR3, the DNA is TGTGCCAGTAGTACGGGACAGGGAAACTTCAACGGGGAAAAACTGTTTTTT.

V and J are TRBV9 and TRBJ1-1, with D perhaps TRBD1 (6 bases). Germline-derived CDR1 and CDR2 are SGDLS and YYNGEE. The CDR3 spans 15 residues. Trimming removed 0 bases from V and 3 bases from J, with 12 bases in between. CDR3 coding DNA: TGTGCCAGCAGCGTAGGAGTGGGGGCCGACACTGAAGCTTTCTTT. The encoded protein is CASSVGVGADTEAFF.

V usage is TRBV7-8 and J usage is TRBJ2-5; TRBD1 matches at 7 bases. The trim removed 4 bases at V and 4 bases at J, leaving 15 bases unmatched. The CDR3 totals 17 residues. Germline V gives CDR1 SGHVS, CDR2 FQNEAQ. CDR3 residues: CASSSGLRQGTGETQYF. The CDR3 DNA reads TGTGCCAGCAGCTCCGGATTAAGACAGGGAACGGGAGAGACCCAGTACTTC.

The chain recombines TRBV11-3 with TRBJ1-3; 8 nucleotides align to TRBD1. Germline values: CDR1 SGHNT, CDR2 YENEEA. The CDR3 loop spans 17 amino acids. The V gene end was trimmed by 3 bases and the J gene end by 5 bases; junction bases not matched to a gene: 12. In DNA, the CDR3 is TGTGCCAGCAGCTTGGGGGGTGAGACAGGGGTCAGAAACACCATATATTTT. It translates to CASSLGGETGVRNTIYF.

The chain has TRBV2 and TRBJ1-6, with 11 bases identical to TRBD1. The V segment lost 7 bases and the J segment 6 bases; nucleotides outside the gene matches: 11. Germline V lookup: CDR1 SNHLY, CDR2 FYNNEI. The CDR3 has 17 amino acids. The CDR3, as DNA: TGTGCCAGCATGCCGGACAGGGGGCCCTCCGGTAATTCACCCCTCCACTTT. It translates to CASMPDRGPSGNSPLHF. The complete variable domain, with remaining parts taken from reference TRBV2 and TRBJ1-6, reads EPEVTQTPSHQVTQMGQEVILRCVPISNHLYFYWYRQILGQKVEFLVSFYNNEISEKSEIFDDQFSVERPDGSNFTLKIRSTKLEDSAMYFCASMPDRGPSGNSPLHFGNGTRLTVT.

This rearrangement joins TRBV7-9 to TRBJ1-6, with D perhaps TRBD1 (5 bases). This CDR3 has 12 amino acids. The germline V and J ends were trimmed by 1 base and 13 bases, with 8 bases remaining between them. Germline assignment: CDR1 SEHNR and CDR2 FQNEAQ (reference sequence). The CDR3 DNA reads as TGTGCCAGCAGCTTAGGGCAGGGTCCCCTCCACTTT. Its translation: CASSLGQGPLHF.

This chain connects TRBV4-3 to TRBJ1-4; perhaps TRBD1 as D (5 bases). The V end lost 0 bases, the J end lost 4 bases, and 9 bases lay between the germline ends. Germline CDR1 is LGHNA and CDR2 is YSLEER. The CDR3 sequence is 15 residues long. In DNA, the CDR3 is TGCGCCAGCAGCCAAGACAGGACACTTAATGAAAAACTGTTTTTT. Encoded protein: CASSQDRTLNEKLFF.

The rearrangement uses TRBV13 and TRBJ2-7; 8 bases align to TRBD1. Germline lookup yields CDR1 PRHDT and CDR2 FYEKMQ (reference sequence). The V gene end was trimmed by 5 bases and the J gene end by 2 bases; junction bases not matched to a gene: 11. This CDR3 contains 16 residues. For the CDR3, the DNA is TGTGCCAGCAGCCCCCCTTGGACAGGGCTAACCTACGAGCAGTACTTC. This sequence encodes CASSPPWTGLTYEQYF.

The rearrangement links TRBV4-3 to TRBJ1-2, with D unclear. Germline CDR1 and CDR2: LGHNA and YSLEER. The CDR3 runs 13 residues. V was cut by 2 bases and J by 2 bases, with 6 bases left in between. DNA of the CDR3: TGCGCCAGCAGCCAACGGTTCAACTATGGCTACACCTTC. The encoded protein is CASSQRFNYGYTF.

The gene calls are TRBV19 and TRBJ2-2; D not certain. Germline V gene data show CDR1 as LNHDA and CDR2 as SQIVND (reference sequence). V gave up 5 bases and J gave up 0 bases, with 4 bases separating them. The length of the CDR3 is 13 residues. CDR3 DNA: TGTGCCAGTAGTTCGGCGAACACCGGGGAGCTGTTTTTT. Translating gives CASSSANTGELFF.

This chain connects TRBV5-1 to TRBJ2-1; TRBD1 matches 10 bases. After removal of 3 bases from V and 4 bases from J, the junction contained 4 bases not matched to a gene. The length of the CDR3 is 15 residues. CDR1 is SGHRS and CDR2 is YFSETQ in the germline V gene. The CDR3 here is CASSSGQGRYNEQFF. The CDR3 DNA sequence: TGCGCCAGCAGCTCGGGACAGGGGAGGTACAATGAGCAGTTCTTC.

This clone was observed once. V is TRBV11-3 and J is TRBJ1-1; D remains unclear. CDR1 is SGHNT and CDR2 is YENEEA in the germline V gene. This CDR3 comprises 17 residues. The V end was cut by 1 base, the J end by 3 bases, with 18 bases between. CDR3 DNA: TGTGCCAGCAGCTTAGGAGGGCTAGGTATCGTCGACACTGAAGCTTTCTTT. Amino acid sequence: CASSLGGLGIVDTEAFF.